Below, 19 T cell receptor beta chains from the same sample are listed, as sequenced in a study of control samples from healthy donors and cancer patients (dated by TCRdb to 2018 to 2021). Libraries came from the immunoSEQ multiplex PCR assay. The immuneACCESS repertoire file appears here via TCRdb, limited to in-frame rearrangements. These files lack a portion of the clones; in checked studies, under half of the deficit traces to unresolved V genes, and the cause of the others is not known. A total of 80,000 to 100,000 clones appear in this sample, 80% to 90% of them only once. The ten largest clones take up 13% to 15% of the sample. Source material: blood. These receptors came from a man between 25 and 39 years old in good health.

In nucleotides, the CDR3 is TGTGCCAGCAGCTCAGGTCTGGCCGCAGATACGCAGTATTTT. This translates into CASSSGLAADTQYF. The genes are TRBV7-2 and TRBJ2-3; D not certain. From germline, CDR1 is SGHTA and CDR2 FQGNSA. Trimming left V 4 bases short and J 4 bases short, with 12 bases between. This CDR3 region has 14 residues.

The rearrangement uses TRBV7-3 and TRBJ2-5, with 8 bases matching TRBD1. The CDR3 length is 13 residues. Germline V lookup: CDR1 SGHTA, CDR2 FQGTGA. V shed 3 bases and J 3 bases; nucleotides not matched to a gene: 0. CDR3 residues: CASSLDREETQYF. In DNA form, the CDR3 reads TGTGCCAGCAGCTTGGACAGGGAAGAGACCCAGTACTTC.

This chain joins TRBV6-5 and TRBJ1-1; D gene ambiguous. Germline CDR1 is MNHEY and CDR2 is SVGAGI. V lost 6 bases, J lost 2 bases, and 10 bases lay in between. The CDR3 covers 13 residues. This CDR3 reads CASRTGTNTEAFF. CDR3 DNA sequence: TGTGCCAGCAGAACTGGAACCAACACTGAAGCTTTCTTT.

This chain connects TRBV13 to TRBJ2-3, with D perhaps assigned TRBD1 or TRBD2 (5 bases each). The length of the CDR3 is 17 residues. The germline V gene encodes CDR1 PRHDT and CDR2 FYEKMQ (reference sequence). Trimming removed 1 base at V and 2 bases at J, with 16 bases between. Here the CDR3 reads CASSLEWGTAPTDTQYF. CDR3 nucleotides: TGTGCCAGCAGCTTAGAGTGGGGGACGGCACCCACAGATACGCAGTATTTT.

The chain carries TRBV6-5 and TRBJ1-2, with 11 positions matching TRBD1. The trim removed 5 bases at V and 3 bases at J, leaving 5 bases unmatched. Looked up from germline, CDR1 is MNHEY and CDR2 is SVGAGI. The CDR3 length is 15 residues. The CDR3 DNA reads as TGTGCCAGCAGTAGGCCGGGACAGGGGGACTATGGCTACACCTTC. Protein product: CASSRPGQGDYGYTF.

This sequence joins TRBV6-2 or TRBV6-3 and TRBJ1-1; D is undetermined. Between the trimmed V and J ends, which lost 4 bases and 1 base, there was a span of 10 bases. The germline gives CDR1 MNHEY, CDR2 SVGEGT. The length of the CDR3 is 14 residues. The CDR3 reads CASSLKRKNTEAFF. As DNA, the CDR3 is TGTGCCAGCAGTTTAAAGAGGAAGAACACTGAAGCTTTCTTT.

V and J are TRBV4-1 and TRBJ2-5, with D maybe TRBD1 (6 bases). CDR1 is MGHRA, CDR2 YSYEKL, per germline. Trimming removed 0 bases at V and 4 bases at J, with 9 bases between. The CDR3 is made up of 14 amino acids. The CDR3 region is CASSQDQGLETQYF. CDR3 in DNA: TGCGCCAGCAGCCAAGATCAGGGGTTAGAGACCCAGTACTTC.

CDR3 protein: CASSLEGGLSNQPQHF. In nucleotides, the CDR3 is TGTGCCAGCAGCTTAGAGGGGGGGTTGAGCAATCAGCCCCAGCATTTT. The chain employs TRBV7-2 and TRBJ1-5; maybe TRBD1 (6 bases). The germline V gene has CDR1 SGHTA and CDR2 FQGNSA. The CDR3 has 16 residues. V lost 1 base, J lost 1 base, and 11 bases lay in between. The full variable domain, completed using reference TRBV7-2 and TRBJ1-5, is GAGVSQSPSNKVTEKGKDVELRCDPISGHTALYWYRQSLGQGLEFLIYFQGNSAPDKSGLPSDRFSAERTGGSVSTLTIQRTQQEDSAVYLCASSLEGGLSNQPQHFGDGTRLSIL.

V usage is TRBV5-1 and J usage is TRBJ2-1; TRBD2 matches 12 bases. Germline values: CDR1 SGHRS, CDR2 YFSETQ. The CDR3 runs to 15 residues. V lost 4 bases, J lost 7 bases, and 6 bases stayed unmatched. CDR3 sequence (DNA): TGCGCCAGCAGCCCTAGCGGGAGGGCCTGGAATGAGCAGTTCTTC. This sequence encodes CASSPSGRAWNEQFF.

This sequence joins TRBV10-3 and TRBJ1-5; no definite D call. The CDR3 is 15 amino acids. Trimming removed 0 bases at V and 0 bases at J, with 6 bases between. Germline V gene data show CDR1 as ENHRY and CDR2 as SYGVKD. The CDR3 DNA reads TGTGCCATCAGTGAGTCAGAGTTTAGCAATCAGCCCCAGCATTTT. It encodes CAISESEFSNQPQHF.

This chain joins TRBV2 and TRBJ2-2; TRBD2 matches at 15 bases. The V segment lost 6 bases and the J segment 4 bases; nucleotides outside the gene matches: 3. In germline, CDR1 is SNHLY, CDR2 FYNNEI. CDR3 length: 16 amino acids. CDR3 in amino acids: CASSWTSGRATGELFF. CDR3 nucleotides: TGTGCCAGCAGCTGGACTAGCGGGAGGGCCACCGGGGAGCTGTTTTTT.

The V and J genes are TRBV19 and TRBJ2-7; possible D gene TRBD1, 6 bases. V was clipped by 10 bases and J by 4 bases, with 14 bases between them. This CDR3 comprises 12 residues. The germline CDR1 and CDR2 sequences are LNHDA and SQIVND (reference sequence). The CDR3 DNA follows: TGTGCCACCAGGGGTATTGGGTACGAGCAGTACTTC. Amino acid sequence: CATRGIGYEQYF.

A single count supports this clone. The CDR3 loop reads CASSFGRGLGNEQFF. The CDR3, as DNA: TGTGCCAGCAGCTTTGGGCGGGGGTTAGGCAATGAGCAGTTCTTC. The chain links TRBV5-6 to TRBJ2-1; 7 bases fit TRBD2. V was pared by 2 bases and J by 6 bases, with 8 bases of the junction left unmatched. Germline-derived CDR1 and CDR2 are SGHDT and YYEEEE. The CDR3 consists of 15 residues. Supplemented by reference TRBV5-6 and TRBJ2-1, the full variable domain reads DAGVTQSPTHLIKTRGQQVTLRCSPKSGHDTVSWYQQALGQGPQFIFQYYEEEERQRGNFPDRFSGHQFPNYSSELNVNALLLGDSALYLCASSFGRGLGNEQFFGPGTRLTVL.

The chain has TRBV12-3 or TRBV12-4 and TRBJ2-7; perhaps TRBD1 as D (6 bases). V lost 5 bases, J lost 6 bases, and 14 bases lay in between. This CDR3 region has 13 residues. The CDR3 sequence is CASSPNQGFEQYF. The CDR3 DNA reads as TGTGCCAGCAGTCCCAACCAGGGGTTCGAGCAGTACTTC.

CDR3 DNA: TGTGCCAGCCCGGGACGGAACACTGAAGCTTTCTTT. This translates into CASPGRNTEAFF. The rearrangement links TRBV6-4 to TRBJ1-1, with D tentatively TRBD1 (5 bases). This CDR3 has 12 residues. Trimming left V 8 bases short and J 1 base short, with 8 bases between. CDR1 is MRHNA and CDR2 is SNTAGT in the germline V gene.

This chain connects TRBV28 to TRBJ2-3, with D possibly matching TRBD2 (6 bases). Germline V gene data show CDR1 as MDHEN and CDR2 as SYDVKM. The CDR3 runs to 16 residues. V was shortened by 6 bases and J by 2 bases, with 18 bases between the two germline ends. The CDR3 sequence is CASSRGADTSTDTQYF. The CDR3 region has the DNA TGTGCCAGCAGCCGCGGGGCTGACACGTCCACAGATACGCAGTATTTT.

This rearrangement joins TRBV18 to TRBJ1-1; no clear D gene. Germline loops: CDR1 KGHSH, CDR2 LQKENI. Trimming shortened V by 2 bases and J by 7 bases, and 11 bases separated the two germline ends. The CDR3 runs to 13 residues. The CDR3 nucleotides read TGTGCCAGCTCACCATCAGTAGGGAATGAAGCTTTCTTT. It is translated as CASSPSVGNEAFF.

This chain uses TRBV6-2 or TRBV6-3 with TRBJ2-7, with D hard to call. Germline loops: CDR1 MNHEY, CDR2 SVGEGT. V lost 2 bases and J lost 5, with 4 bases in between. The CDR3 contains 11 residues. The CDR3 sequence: CASSYLDEQYF. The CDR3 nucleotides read TGTGCCAGCAGTTACCTGGACGAGCAGTACTTC.

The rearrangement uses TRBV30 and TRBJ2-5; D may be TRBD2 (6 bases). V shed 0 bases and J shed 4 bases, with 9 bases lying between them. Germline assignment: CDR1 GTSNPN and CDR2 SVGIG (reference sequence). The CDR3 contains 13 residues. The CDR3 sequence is CAWSVRRGETQYF. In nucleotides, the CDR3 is TGTGCCTGGAGTGTTAGGCGGGGAGAGACCCAGTACTTC.